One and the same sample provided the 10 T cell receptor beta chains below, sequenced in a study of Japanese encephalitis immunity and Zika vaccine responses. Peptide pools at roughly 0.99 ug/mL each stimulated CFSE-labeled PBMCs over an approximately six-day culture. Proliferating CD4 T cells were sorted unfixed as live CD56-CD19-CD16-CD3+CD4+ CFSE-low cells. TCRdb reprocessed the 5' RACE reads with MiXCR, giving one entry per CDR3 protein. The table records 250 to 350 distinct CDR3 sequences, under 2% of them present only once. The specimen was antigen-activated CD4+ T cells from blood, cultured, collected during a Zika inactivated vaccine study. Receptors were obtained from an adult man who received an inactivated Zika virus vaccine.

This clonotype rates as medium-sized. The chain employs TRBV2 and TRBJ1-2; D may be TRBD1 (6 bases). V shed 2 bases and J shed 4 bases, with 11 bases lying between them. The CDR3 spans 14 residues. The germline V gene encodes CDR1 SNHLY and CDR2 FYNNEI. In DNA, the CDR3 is TGTGCCAGCAGTGAAACTCGGACAGCCTATGGCTACACCTTC. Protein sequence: CASSETRTAYGYTF.

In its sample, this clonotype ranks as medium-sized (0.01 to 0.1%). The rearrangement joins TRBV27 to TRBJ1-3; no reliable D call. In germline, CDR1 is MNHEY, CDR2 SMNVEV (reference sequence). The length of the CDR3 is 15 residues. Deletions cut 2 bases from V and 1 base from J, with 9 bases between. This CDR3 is CASSLGSGSGNTIYF. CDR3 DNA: TGTGCCAGCAGTTTAGGCAGCGGGTCTGGAAACACCATATATTTT.

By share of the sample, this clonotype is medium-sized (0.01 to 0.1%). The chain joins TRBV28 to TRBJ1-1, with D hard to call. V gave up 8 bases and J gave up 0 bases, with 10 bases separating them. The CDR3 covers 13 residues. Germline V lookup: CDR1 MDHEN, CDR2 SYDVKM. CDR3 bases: TGTGCCAGCTGTCCCCAGTTGAACACTGAAGCTTTCTTT. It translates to CASCPQLNTEAFF.

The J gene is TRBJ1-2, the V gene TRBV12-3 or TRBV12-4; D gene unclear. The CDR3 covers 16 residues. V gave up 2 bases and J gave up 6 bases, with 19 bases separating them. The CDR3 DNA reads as TGTGCCAGCAGTTTATGGGGAAAAGGGATGCGAGATGGCTACACCTTC. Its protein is CASSLWGKGMRDGYTF.

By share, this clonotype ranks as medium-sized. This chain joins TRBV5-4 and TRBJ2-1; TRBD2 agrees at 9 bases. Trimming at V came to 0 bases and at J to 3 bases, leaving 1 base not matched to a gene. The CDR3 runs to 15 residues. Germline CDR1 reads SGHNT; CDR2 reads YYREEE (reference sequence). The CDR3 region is CASSLGRGGYNEQFF. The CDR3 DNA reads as TGTGCCAGCAGCTTGGGGCGGGGGGGCTACAATGAGCAGTTCTTC. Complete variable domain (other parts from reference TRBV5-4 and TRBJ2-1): ETGVTQSPTHLIKTRGQQVTLRCSSQSGHNTVSWYQQALGQGPQFIFQYYREEENGRGNFPPRFSGLQFPNYSSELNVNALELDDSALYLCASSLGRGGYNEQFFGPGTRLTVL.

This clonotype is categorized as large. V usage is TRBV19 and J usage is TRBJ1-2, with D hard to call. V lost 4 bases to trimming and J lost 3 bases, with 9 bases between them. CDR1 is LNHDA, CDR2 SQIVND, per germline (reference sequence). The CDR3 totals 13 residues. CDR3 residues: CASSNGWDYGYTF. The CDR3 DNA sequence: TGTGCCAGTAGTAATGGCTGGGACTATGGCTACACCTTC.

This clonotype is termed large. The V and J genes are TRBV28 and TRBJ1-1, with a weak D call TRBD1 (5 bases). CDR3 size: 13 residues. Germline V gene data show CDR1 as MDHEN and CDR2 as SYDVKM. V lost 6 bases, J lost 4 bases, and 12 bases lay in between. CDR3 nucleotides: TGTGCCAGCAGCCCCCGCGGGGGCACTGAAGCTTTCTTT. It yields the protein CASSPRGGTEAFF.

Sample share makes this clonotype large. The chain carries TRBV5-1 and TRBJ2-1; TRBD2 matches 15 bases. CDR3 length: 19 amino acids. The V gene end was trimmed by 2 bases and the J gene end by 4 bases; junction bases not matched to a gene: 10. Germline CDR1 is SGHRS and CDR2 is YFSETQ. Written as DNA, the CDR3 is TGCGCCAGCAGCTTTCCCCCCCCGGGACTAGCGGGGGGATACAATGAGCAGTTCTTC. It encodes CASSFPPPGLAGGYNEQFF.

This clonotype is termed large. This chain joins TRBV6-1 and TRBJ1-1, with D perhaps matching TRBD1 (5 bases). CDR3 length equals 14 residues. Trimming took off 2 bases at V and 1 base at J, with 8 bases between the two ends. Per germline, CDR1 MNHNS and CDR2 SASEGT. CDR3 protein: CASSELGPNTEAFF. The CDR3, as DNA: TGTGCCAGCAGTGAACTGGGACCGAACACTGAAGCTTTCTTT.

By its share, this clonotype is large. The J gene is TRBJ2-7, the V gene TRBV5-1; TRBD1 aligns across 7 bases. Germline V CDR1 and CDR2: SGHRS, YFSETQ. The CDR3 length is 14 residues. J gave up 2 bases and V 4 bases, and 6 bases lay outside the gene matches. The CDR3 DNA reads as TGCGCCAGCAGCCGGGACAGACTTACCTACGAGCAGTACTTC. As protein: CASSRDRLTYEQYF.